This entry describes one T cell receptor (beta chain). Its cognate antigen is unknown. Healthy HIV-negative adults without recent acute infections or vaccinations served as donors. The split of CD4+ cells yielded CD45RA+ naive and CD45RA-negative memory subsets. Sequenced by immunoSEQ multiplex PCR; TCRdb stores in-frame clones only, minus some. The sample records 2 million to 3 million clones, roughly 93% being singletons. The source of the sample is a study of shared clonotypes between healthy human individuals. Overall study findings and caveats: Clonotype sharing among donors, it was expected, would be affected by sequencing depth. Sequencing of the sorted subsets was shown by rarefaction to be incomplete despite large depth.

V was cut by 4 bases and J by 3 bases, with 15 bases left in between. CDR1 MNHEY and CDR2 SVGAGI come from the germline V gene. The CDR3 sequence is 15 residues long. This receptor was identified in a man aged 18 to 30 in good health. Some clones in this sample may be carry-over from other donors' samples. Sample: naive CD4+ T cells from PBMCs. Subset in this sample: CD45RA+ positively selected. The chain combines TRBV6-5 with TRBJ1-2; possible D gene TRBD1, 5 bases. In DNA, the CDR3 is TGTGCCAGCAGTTCCTCAGCTCTGGGACACTATGGCTACACCTTC. Its translation: CASSSSALGHYGYTF.